The 24 T cell receptor beta chains below come from one sample, sequenced in a study of blood T cell repertoires in COVID-19. Some clones are missing from TCRdb's copy, which holds only in-frame ones; the method was immunoSEQ multiplex PCR. Counted here are about 160,000 clones, approximately 87% occurring once; the ten biggest clones make up roughly 4.1%. Sequenced input: peripheral blood. The receptor source for this set is a woman aged 70-85 years with acute or convalescent COVID-19.

The J gene is TRBJ2-3, the V gene TRBV6-5, with 8 bases aligning to TRBD1. Germline-derived CDR1 and CDR2 are MNHEY and SVGAGI. V lost 2 bases, J lost 4 bases, and 8 bases stayed unmatched. The CDR3 consists of 16 residues. CDR3 sequence: CASSYARTGGADTQYF. The CDR3 DNA sequence: TGTGCCAGCAGTTACGCAAGAACAGGGGGTGCAGATACGCAGTATTTT.

The chain links TRBV5-1 to TRBJ1-1; possible D gene TRBD1, 5 bases. Trimming shortened V by 3 bases and J by 1 base, and 10 bases separated the two germline ends. CDR1 SGHRS and CDR2 YFSETQ come from the germline V gene. This CDR3 spans 14 amino acids. CDR3 protein: CASSSLDTNTEAFF. The CDR3 nucleotides are TGCGCCAGCAGCTCACTGGACACGAACACTGAAGCTTTCTTT.

This chain connects TRBV13 to TRBJ1-1, with 9 bases lining up with TRBD1. Trimming at V came to 5 bases and at J to 0 bases, leaving 10 bases not matched to a gene. CDR1 PRHDT and CDR2 FYEKMQ come from the germline V gene (reference sequence). This CDR3 is built from 17 residues. CDR3 in amino acids: CASSPDRGTQMNTEAFF. The CDR3 DNA follows: TGTGCCAGCAGCCCGGACAGGGGCACCCAAATGAACACTGAAGCTTTCTTT. Supplemented by reference TRBV13 and TRBJ1-1, the full variable domain reads AAGVIQSPRHLIKEKRETATLKCYPIPRHDTVYWYQQGPGQDPQFLISFYEKMQSDKGSIPDRFSAQQFSDYHSELNMSSLELGDSALYFCASSPDRGTQMNTEAFFGQGTRLTVV.

The J gene is TRBJ1-2, the V gene TRBV4-3, with D maybe TRBD1 (6 bases). The CDR3 is 17 residues long. Between the trimmed V and J ends, which lost 1 base and 8 bases, there was a span of 23 bases. Per the germline V gene, CDR1 is LGHNA and CDR2 is YSLEER. The CDR3 coding sequence is TGCGCCAGCAGCCAAGTCGCCGGGGAGGGGGGGGTAGGAGGCTACACCTTC. This translates into CASSQVAGEGGVGGYTF.

The V gene is TRBV27, the J gene TRBJ1-6; 10 nucleotides align to TRBD1. The CDR3 has 15 residues. V lost 2 bases and J lost 9; bases outside the gene matches: 4. The germline CDR1 and CDR2 sequences are MNHEY and SMNVEV (reference sequence). The CDR3 loop is CASSLQGQGVSPLHF. For the CDR3, the DNA is TGTGCCAGCAGTTTACAAGGACAGGGGGTTTCACCCCTCCACTTT.

The chain links TRBV11-2 to TRBJ1-4; D unclear. Trimming removed 5 bases from V and 4 bases from J, with 23 bases in between. The CDR3 totals 18 residues. Germline CDR1 and CDR2: SGHAT and FQNNGV. The CDR3 DNA is TGTGCCAGCAGCCCATTTATATCTCGCGGGGTGGGTAATGAAAAACTGTTTTTT. Its translation is CASSPFISRGVGNEKLFF.

The rearrangement links TRBV3-1 (or the pseudogene TRBV3-2) to TRBJ1-1; D unclear. The CDR3 loop spans 17 amino acids. Deletions cut 1 base from V and 3 bases from J, with 18 bases between. Germline-derived CDR1 and CDR2 are LGHDT and YNNKEL (reference sequence). CDR3 residues: CASSQGLFARYDTEAFF. In nucleotides, the CDR3 is TGTGCCAGCAGCCAAGGGTTATTTGCCAGATACGACACTGAAGCTTTCTTT.

The V call is TRBV5-1, the J call TRBJ2-7; 12 nucleotides match TRBD2. The CDR3 sequence is 17 residues long. J was trimmed by 5 bases and V by 2 bases; bases with no gene match: 11. The germline V gene has CDR1 SGHRS and CDR2 YFSETQ. The CDR3: CASSLTTSGRTGDEQYF. The CDR3 DNA is TGCGCCAGCAGCTTAACGACTAGCGGGAGAACTGGAGACGAGCAGTACTTC.

Points on this clone: At one boundary the junction diverges from the germline segment, which might be a read error. The rearrangement links TRBV6-2 or TRBV6-3 to TRBJ2-7; D gene unclear. The CDR3 runs 12 residues. Germline values: CDR1 MNHEY, CDR2 SVGEGT. CDR3: CASSYSSTPVIF. Written as DNA, the CDR3 is TGTGCCAGCAGTTACTCGAGTACCCCCGTTATCTTC.

In its sample, this clone was seen a few times. The chain combines TRBV9 with TRBJ2-1; 7 nucleotides match TRBD1. CDR1 is SGDLS and CDR2 is YYNGEE in the germline V gene. V shed 3 bases and J 4 bases; nucleotides not matched to a gene: 4. The CDR3 has 14 amino acids. The CDR3 loop is CASSAGTVYNEQFF. The CDR3 bases are TGTGCCAGCAGCGCGGGGACAGTTTACAATGAGCAGTTCTTC. Combining the CDR3 with reference TRBV9 and TRBJ2-1 gives the whole variable domain DSGVTQTPKHLITATGQRVTLRCSPRSGDLSVYWYQQSLDQGLQFLIQYYNGEERAKGNILERFSAQQFPDLHSELNLSSLELGDSALYFCASSAGTVYNEQFFGPGTRLTVL.

V is TRBV10-3 and J is TRBJ2-2; 9 nucleotides agree with TRBD1. The ends lost 6 bases at V and 1 base at J; junction bases unmatched: 3. The CDR3 is 15 amino acids. The germline V gene has CDR1 ENHRY and CDR2 SYGVKD. Here the CDR3 reads CAISGTGRNTGELFF. For the CDR3, the DNA is TGTGCCATCAGCGGGACAGGGAGGAACACCGGGGAGCTGTTTTTT.

The V call is TRBV2, the J call TRBJ1-5; 12 nucleotides align to TRBD1. V shed 4 bases and J 6 bases; nucleotides not matched to a gene: 4. The CDR3 totals 15 residues. CDR1 and CDR2 from the germline V gene are SNHLY and FYNNEI. CDR3: CASSGDRGRGQPQHF. CDR3 nucleotide sequence: TGTGCCAGCAGTGGGGACAGGGGGCGCGGTCAGCCCCAGCATTTT.

About this clone: The junction differs from germline at one of its ends, possibly a read error. This chain links TRBV2 with TRBJ2-1; 10 bases are a match to TRBD2. CDR1 SNHLY and CDR2 FYNNEI come from the germline V gene. The CDR3 runs 11 residues. The chain's CDR3 is CASSEAGGRFF. The CDR3 coding sequence is TGTGCCAGCAGCGAAGCGGGGGGGCGGTTCTTC. Full variable domain (missing parts from reference TRBV2 and TRBJ2-1): EPEVTQTPSHQVTQMGQEVILRCVPISNHLYFYWYRQILGQKVEFLVSFYNNEISEKSEIFDDQFSVERPDGSNFTLKIRSTKLEDSAMYFCASSEAGGRFFGPGTRLTVL.

This sequence joins TRBV15 and TRBJ2-7; 10 bases agree with TRBD2. V gave up 4 bases and J gave up 4 bases; unmatched junction bases: 4. CDR1 is LNHNV, CDR2 YYDKDF, per germline (reference sequence). The CDR3 runs 14 residues. This chain's CDR3 is CATSKSSGSYEQYF. The DNA for the CDR3 is TGTGCCACCAGCAAGTCTAGCGGGAGTTACGAGCAGTACTTC. The entire variable domain, with the rest obtained from reference TRBV15 and TRBJ2-7, is as follows: DAMVIQNPRYQVTQFGKPVTLSCSQTLNHNVMYWYQQKSSQAPKLLFHYYDKDFNNEADTPDNFQSRRPNTSFCFLDIRSPGLGDTAMYLCATSKSSGSYEQYFGPGTRLTVT.

The CDR3 DNA follows: TGTGCCAGCAGCCGGGGACAGGCTTCGGGCTACACCTTC. Amino acid sequence: CASSRGQASGYTF. The rearrangement links TRBV12-3 or TRBV12-4 to TRBJ1-2, with TRBD1 matching over 8 bases. The ends lost 6 bases at V and 8 bases at J; junction bases unmatched: 8. The CDR3 is made up of 13 amino acids.

The chain carries TRBV12-2 and TRBJ1-5. TRBV12-2 is deemed a pseudogene. The length of the CDR3 is 17 residues. The CDR3 loop reads CASRLVLGRGYNQPQHF. Here the CDR3 DNA reads TGTGCAAGTCGCTTAGTGTTGGGTCGAGGGTACAATCAGCCCCAGCATTTT.

CDR3 DNA sequence: TGTGCCAGCAGCGTAGGGACAGTACCATCCTACGAGCAGTACTTC. Translation gives CASSVGTVPSYEQYF. The chain uses TRBV9 and TRBJ2-7; tentative D call: TRBD1 (6 bases). Per the germline V gene, CDR1 is SGDLS and CDR2 is YYNGEE. Between the trimmed V and J ends, which lost 0 bases and 1 base, there was a span of 11 bases. This CDR3 region has 15 residues.

The J gene is TRBJ1-2, the V gene TRBV7-8, with TRBD1 matching 7 bases. V was clipped by 5 bases and J by 8 bases; unmatched bases: 5. CDR1 is SGHVS, CDR2 FQNEAQ, per germline. The CDR3 runs to 12 residues. The CDR3: CASSPHRGGYTF. CDR3 DNA: TGTGCCAGCAGCCCACACAGGGGCGGCTACACCTTC.

The V call is TRBV6-5, the J call TRBJ1-2; D might be TRBD1 (6 bases). CDR1 and CDR2 (germline): MNHEY, SVGAGI. CDR3 length: 15 amino acids. The V end was cut by 0 bases, the J end by 4 bases, with 12 bases between. The chain's CDR3 is CASSYSSDRPYGYTF. CDR3 in DNA: TGTGCCAGCAGTTACTCTTCGGACAGACCCTATGGCTACACCTTC.

The chain employs TRBV12-3 or TRBV12-4 and TRBJ2-5, with TRBD2 as a possible D gene (5 bases). Between the trimmed V and J ends, which lost 0 bases and 6 bases, there was a span of 8 bases. The CDR3 covers 13 residues. Here the CDR3 DNA reads TGTGCCAGCAGTTTAGCGGGAGTAAAGACCCAGTACTTC. Protein product: CASSLAGVKTQYF.

This rearrangement joins TRBV7-9 to TRBJ2-1; 9 nucleotides match TRBD2. This CDR3 has 15 amino acids. The V and J ends lost 3 bases and 5 bases, in that order; junction bases with no gene match: 5. Germline CDR1 SEHNR, CDR2 FQNEAQ (reference sequence). This CDR3 is CASSFSGGLNNEQFF. The CDR3 DNA reads TGTGCCAGCAGCTTTAGCGGGGGACTAAACAATGAGCAGTTCTTC. Based on the CDR3 plus reference TRBV7-9 and TRBJ2-1, the full variable domain is DTGVSQNPRHKITKRGQNVTFRCDPISEHNRLYWYRQTLGQGPEFLTYFQNEAQLEKSRLLSDRFSAERPKGSFSTLEIQRTEQGDSAMYLCASSFSGGLNNEQFFGPGTRLTVL.

This chain joins TRBV5-5 and TRBJ2-3; 12 positions agree with TRBD2. The CDR3 has 16 amino acids. V was clipped by 4 bases and J by 1 base; unmatched bases: 4. Germline loops: CDR1 SGHKS, CDR2 YYEKEE (reference sequence). The CDR3 nucleotides read TGTGCCAGCAGCCTCCGGACTAGCGGGGGCACAGATACGCAGTATTTT. Its translation is CASSLRTSGGTDTQYF.

The CDR3: CASSTRDRGLQPQHF. CDR3 in DNA: TGTGCCAGCAGCACCCGGGACAGGGGTTTACAGCCCCAGCATTTT. V usage is TRBV7-8 and J usage is TRBJ1-5; 10 bases fit TRBD1. From germline, CDR1 is SGHVS and CDR2 FQNEAQ. This CDR3 spans 15 amino acids. V was clipped by 5 bases and J by 7 bases; unmatched bases: 8.

This clone has just one count. The chain is built from TRBV19 and TRBJ1-1; D call uncertain. CDR3 length: 16 residues. V dropped 6 bases and J dropped 3 bases, with 20 bases sitting between them. The germline V gene has CDR1 LNHDA and CDR2 SQIVND (reference sequence). CDR3 bases: TGTGCCAGTAGCTGGAGAATGACGATGCGGCACACTGAAGCTTTCTTT. Its protein product is CASSWRMTMRHTEAFF.